At least ten counts were recorded for the clone carrying this TCR beta chain. As yet, its antigen is unknown. The data were taken from a study of blood T cells in healthy people across ages. Study-level points and caveats: Fewer expanded clones and more diversity marked long-lived versus aged donors.

Deletions cut 6 bases from V and 6 bases from J, with 21 bases between. This CDR3 comprises 15 residues. A sample-barcoded 5' primer and a J-beta primer mix were used in a second PCR of roughly 7 to 11 cycles. Each CDR3 protein gets one entry after TCRdb re-called the 5' RACE reads with MiXCR. Found here are 1.5 million to 2 million distinct CDR3 sequences, under 30% of them singletons; the top ten hold more than 6%. Extracted total RNA amounted to at least 5.5 micrograms for each sample. The chain uses TRBV12-3 or TRBV12-4 and TRBJ2-7, with D perhaps matching TRBD2 (6 bases). This sequence originates from a woman aged 25 to 39 in good health. The sample comprised blood. In DNA, the CDR3 is TGTGCCAGCAGCACTGGGTTAGGGCTAGCGACCGAGCAGTACTTC. As protein: CASSTGLGLATEQYF.